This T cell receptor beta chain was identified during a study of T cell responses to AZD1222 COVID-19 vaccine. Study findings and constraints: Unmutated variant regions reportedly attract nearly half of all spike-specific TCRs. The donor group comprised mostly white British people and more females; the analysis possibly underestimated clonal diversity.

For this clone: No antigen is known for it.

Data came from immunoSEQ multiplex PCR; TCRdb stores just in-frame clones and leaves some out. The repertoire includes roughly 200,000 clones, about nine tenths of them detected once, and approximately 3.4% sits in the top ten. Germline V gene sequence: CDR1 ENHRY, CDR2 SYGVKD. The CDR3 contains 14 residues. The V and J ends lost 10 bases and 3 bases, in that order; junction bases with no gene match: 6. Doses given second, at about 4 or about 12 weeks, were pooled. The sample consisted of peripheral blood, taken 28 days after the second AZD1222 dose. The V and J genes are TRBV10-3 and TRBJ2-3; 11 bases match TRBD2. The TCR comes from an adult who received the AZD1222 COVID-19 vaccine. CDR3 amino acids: CATRLAGITDTQYF. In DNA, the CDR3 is TGTGCCACCCGACTAGCGGGAATTACAGATACGCAGTATTTT.